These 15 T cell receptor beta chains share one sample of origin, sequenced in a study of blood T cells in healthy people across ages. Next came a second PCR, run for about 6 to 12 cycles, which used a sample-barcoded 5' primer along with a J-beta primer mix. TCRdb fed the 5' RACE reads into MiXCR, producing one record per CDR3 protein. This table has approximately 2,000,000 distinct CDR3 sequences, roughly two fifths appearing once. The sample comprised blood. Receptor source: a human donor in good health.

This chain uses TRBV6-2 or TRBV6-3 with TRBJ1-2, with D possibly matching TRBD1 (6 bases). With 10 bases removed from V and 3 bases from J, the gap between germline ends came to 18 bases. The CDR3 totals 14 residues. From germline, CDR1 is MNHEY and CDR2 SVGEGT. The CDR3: CATHGQTSDYGYTF. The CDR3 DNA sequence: TGTGCCACCCATGGACAGACCTCAGACTATGGCTACACCTTC.

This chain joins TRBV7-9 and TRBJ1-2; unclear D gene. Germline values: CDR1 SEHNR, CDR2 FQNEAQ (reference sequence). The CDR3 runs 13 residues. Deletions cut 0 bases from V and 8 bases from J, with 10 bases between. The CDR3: CASSLAPQEGYTF. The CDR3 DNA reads TGTGCCAGCAGCTTAGCTCCTCAGGAAGGCTACACCTTC.

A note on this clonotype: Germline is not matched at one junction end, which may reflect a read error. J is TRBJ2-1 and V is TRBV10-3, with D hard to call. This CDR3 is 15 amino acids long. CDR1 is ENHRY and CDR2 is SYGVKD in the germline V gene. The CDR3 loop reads CTINEDESSYNEQFF. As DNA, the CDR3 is TGTACCATCAACGAGGACGAGAGCTCCTACAATGAGCAGTTCTTC.

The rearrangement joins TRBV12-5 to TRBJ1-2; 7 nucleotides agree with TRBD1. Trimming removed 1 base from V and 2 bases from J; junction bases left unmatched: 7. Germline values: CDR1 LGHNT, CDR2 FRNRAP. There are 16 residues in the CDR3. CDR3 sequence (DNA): TGTGCTAGTGGTTTGGGGGGGATGACAGGGAACTATGGCTACACCTTC. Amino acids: CASGLGGMTGNYGYTF.

CDR3 sequence: CSTALGGAGRSGYTF. The CDR3 DNA is TGCAGCACCGCTCTGGGCGGGGCGGGGAGAAGTGGCTACACCTTC. The chain has TRBV29-1 and TRBJ1-2; D is perhaps TRBD1 (5 bases). Germline V lookup: CDR1 SQVTM, CDR2 ANQGSEA. The CDR3 is 15 amino acids. Trimming took off 8 bases at V and 7 bases at J, with 26 bases between the two ends.

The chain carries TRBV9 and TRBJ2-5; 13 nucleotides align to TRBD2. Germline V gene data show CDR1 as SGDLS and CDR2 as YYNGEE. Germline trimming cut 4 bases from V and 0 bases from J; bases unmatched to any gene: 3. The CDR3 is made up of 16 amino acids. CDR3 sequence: CASSWTSGGHQETQYF. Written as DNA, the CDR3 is TGTGCCAGCAGCTGGACTAGCGGGGGACACCAAGAGACCCAGTACTTC.

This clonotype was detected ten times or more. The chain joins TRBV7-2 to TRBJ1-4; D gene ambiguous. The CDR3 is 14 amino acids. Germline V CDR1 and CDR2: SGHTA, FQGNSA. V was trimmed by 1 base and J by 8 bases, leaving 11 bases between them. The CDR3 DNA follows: TGTGCCAGCAGCTTAGATCACCAATCGGAAAAACTGTTTTTT. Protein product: CASSLDHQSEKLFF.

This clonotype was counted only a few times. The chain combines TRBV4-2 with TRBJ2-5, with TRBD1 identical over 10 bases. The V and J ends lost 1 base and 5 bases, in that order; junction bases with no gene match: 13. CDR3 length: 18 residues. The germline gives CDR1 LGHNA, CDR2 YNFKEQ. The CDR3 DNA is TGTGCCAGCAGCCAAGGGGACAGGGGCTACTTTCGTGGGGAGACCCAGTACTTC. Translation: CASSQGDRGYFRGETQYF.

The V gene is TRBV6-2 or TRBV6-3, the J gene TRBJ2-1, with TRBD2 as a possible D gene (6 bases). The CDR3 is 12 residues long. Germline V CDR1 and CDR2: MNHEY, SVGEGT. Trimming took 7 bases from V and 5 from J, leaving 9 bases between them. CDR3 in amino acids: CASTSGDNEQFF. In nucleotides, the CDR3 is TGTGCCAGCACCTCGGGGGACAATGAGCAGTTCTTC.

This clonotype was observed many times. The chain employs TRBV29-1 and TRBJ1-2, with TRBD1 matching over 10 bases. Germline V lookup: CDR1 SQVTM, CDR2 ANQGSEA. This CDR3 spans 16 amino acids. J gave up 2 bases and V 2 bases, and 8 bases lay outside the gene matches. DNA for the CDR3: TGCAGCGTTGAATGGGGACAGGGGTTGGCGAACTATGGCTACACCTTC. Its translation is CSVEWGQGLANYGYTF.

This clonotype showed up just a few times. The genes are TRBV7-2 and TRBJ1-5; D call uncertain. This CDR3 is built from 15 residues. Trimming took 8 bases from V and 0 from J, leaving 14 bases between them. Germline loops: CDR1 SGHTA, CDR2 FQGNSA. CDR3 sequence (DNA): TGTGCCAGCGTCAAGGAATGGAATAGCAATCAGCCCCAGCATTTT. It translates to CASVKEWNSNQPQHF.

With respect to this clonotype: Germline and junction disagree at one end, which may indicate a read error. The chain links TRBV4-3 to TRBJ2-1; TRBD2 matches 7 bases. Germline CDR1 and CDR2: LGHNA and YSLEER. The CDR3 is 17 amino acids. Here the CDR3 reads CAGSQESSLAEHNEQFF. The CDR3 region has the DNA TGCGCCGGCAGCCAAGAATCGAGTCTAGCGGAACACAATGAGCAGTTCTTC.

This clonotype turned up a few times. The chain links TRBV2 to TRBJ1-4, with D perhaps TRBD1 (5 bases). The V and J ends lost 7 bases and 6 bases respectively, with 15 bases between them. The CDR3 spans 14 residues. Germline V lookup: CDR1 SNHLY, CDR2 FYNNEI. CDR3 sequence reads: CASNGGTGDEKLFF. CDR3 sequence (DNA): TGTGCCAGCAACGGAGGAACAGGTGATGAAAAACTGTTTTTT.

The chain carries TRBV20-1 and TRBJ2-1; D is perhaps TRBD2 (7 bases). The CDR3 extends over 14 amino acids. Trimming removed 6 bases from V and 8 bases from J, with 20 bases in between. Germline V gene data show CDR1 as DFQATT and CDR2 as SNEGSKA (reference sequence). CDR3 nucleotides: TGCAGTGCCAGGTGGTCGGGGGGCTTGGATGAGCAGTTCTTC. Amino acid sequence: CSARWSGGLDEQFF.

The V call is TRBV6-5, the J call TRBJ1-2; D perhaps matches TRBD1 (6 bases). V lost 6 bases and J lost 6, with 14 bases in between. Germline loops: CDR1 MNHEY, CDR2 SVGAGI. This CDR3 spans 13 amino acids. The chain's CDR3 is CASRLDWGHGYTF. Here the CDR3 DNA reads TGTGCCAGCAGACTCGACTGGGGGCATGGCTACACCTTC.